A selection of T cell receptor beta chains follows, all from one sample in a study of T cell responses to AZD1222 COVID-19 vaccine. TCRdb's copy holds only in-frame clones and misses some; the assay was immunoSEQ multiplex PCR. The sample lists fewer than 130,000 clones, 70% to 90% occurring once. The sample here was peripheral blood, taken 28 days after the second AZD1222 dose. The receptors shown here come from an adult who received the AZD1222 COVID-19 vaccine. The CDR3 runs from the conserved cysteine through the conserved F or W. D genes are given only for firm matches. Expanded clones are given a class, and other clones once, few, many or no size at all.

len	j_gene	d_gene	abundance	v_gene	CDR3nt	CDR3aa
14	TRBJ1-1	-	-	TRBV28	TGTGCCAGCAGTTTACAGGACTATTTGCCGAGAGCTTTCTTT	CASSLQDYLPRAFF
15	TRBJ1-5	-	few	TRBV19	TGTGCCAGTAGTAGACAGCACTATAGCAATCAGCCCCAGCATTTT	CASSRQHYSNQPQHF
15	TRBJ2-2	-	-	TRBV27	TGTGCCAGCAGTTTAGGGGTGGTTAACACCGGGGAGCTGTTTTTT	CASSLGVVNTGELFF
15	TRBJ2-7	TRBD2	-	TRBV2	TGTGCCAGCAGTGGTGCAGCGGGAGGGCCGGACGAGCAGTACTTC	CASSGAAGGPDEQYF
16	TRBJ2-5	TRBD1	-	TRBV5-1	TGCGCCAGCACCAGGGACAGGAGGACGATCCAAGAGACCCAGTACTTC	CASTRDRRTIQETQYF
18	TRBJ1-6	-	-	TRBV27	TGTGCCAGCAGCACAATAACAGGGAAGAGCTCCTATAATTCACCCCTCCACTTT	CASSTITGKSSYNSPLHF
16	TRBJ2-5	-	-	TRBV6-5	TGTGCCAGCAGTTCGGCTGGGGGCACAGGAGTAGAGACCCAGTACTTC	CASSSAGGTGVETQYF
18	TRBJ2-4	-	-	TRBV11-3	TGTGCCAGCAGCTTGGATCAGGGGGGATCGACGGCCAAAAACATTCAGTACTTC	CASSLDQGGSTAKNIQYF
17	TRBJ2-5	TRBD2	-	TRBV5-4	TGTGCCAGCAGCCTCCGACTAGTAGCGGGAGATAGGGAGACCCAGTACTTC	CASSLRLVAGDRETQYF
13	TRBJ1-5	TRBD1	-	TRBV6-5	TGTGCCAGCAGGGACAGGACAAATCAGCCCCAGCATTTT	CASRDRTNQPQHF
14	TRBJ1-5	-	-	TRBV5-1	TGCGCCAGCAGCTTGGGCGGTAGCAATCAGCCCCAGCATTTT	CASSLGGSNQPQHF
15	TRBJ1-2	-	-	TRBV7-9	TGTGCCAGCAGCCCCTCCGGGCAGGGTGTCTCTGGCTACACCTTC	CASSPSGQGVSGYTF
15	TRBJ1-5	-	-	TRBV27	TGTGCCAGCAGTTTCGGGGGGTCTGGCAATCAGCCCCAGCATTTT	CASSFGGSGNQPQHF
19	TRBJ2-3	TRBD2	-	TRBV7-8	TGTGCCAGCAGTAGCTTAGATTCTAGCGGGGGCCCGGCCCCAGATACGCAGTATTTT	CASSSLDSSGGPAPDTQYF
18	TRBJ2-3	TRBD2	-	TRBV12-5	TGTGCTAGTGCCCTTACCGTACTAGCGGGGGGGCAGGTAGATACGCAGTATTTT	CASALTVLAGGQVDTQYF
16	TRBJ2-3	TRBD2	-	TRBV28	TGTGCCAGCAGCCTACTAGCGGGCTGGGGCACAGATACGCAGTATTTT	CASSLLAGWGTDTQYF
13	TRBJ1-5	-	-	TRBV7-9	TGTGCCAGCAGCTTATACGCCAATCAGCCCCAGCATTTT	CASSLYANQPQHF
17	TRBJ2-3	-	-	TRBV4-1	TGCGCCAGCAGCCTGATAGCGTGGGACTCCGTCACAGATACGCAGTATTTT	CASSLIAWDSVTDTQYF
15	TRBJ1-2	-	once	TRBV5-1	TGCGCCAGCAGCCTGAGTCGGACAGAAGATTATGGCTACACCTTC	CASSLSRTEDYGYTF
13	TRBJ2-1	-	-	TRBV9	TGTGCCAGCAGCGTAGCTTTGAGGGATGAGCAGTTCTTC	CASSVALRDEQFF
15	TRBJ2-7	-	medium-sized	TRBV30	TGTGCCTGGAATCCTCCTACAGGGCTTTCCTACGAGCAGTACTTC	CAWNPPTGLSYEQYF
15	TRBJ1-3	-	once	TRBV5-1	TGCGCCAGCAGCTTGGGAACAGGGCGGGGAAACACCATATATTTT	CASSLGTGRGNTIYF
12	TRBJ1-1	-	-	TRBV30	TGTGCCTGGGCACCCTCGAACACTGAAGCTTTCTTT	CAWAPSNTEAFF
19	TRBJ2-1	-	-	TRBV19	TGTGCCAGTAGTATAGCCTATGCCGTGGCAAAAAGCTCCTACAATGAGCAGTTCTTC	CASSIAYAVAKSSYNEQFF
15	TRBJ2-1	-	-	TRBV27	TGTGCCAGCAGTTTATTGGCGGGGGCTCGGGGTGAGCAGTTCTTC	CASSLLAGARGEQFF
15	TRBJ2-4	TRBD1	-	TRBV3-1/TRBV3-2	TGTGCCAGCAGCCAAGTACCGGGACAGGGGTACATTCAGTACTTC	CASSQVPGQGYIQYF
14	TRBJ2-1	TRBD1	-	TRBV27	TGTGCCAGCAGTTTATGGGACAGGGCTTCCGAGCAGTTCTTC	CASSLWDRASEQFF
18	TRBJ2-5	TRBD2	once	TRBV28	TGTGCCAGCATTGGTCGGGCTAGCGGGGATGTGTACCAAGAGACCCAGTACTTC	CASIGRASGDVYQETQYF
13	TRBJ1-5	TRBD1	few	TRBV19	TGTGCCAGTAGTATAGCAGGGGGACAGCCCCAGCATTTT	CASSIAGGQPQHF
15	TRBJ1-2	-	once	TRBV27	TGTGCCAGCAGTTTGGTGGGGCCTTCGACGAGGGGCTACACCTTC	CASSLVGPSTRGYTF
13	TRBJ1-4	-	once	TRBV12-3/TRBV12-4	TGTGCCAGCAGTTCGCCGGTGGGTGAAAAACTGTTTTTT	CASSSPVGEKLFF
16	TRBJ1-1	-	-	TRBV11-2	TGTGCCAGCAGCTCGGACTTCATGGCAGGGCCCACTGAAGCTTTCTTT	CASSSDFMAGPTEAFF
12	TRBJ2-7	-	-	TRBV27	TGTGCCAGCAGTTTAAGGGGACTCGAGCAGTACTTC	CASSLRGLEQYF
14	TRBJ2-7	TRBD1	-	TRBV5-1	TGCGCCAGCAGCTCGGGGACAGGGGTCTACGAGCAGTACTTC	CASSSGTGVYEQYF